These T cell receptor beta chains were read from a single sample in a study of cytomegalovirus exposure and HLA in healthy donors. The method was immunoSEQ multiplex PCR; TCRdb's version includes in-frame clones alone and lacks a portion of them. The sample gives 55,000 to 75,000 clones, around 74% of which show up once; more than 9.5% is in the top ten. The sample consisted of PBMCs. All receptors derive from a human donor in good health. CDR3s include the opening cysteine and the closing phenylalanine or tryptophan. Fields, in order: V gene, CDR3 protein.

TRBV29-1	CSVEAGVGETQYF
TRBV5-1	CASSLGTGSSYEQYF
TRBV6-5	CASSWGGVGYEQYF
TRBV7-3	CASSSGGNEQFF
TRBV10-3	CAISPGLATGELFF
TRBV30	CAWSLTGTGNTIYF
TRBV7-9	CASSLSATNYGYTF
TRBV11-3	CASSFSAGNEAFF
TRBV12-5	CASGLSTGTVTDTQYF
TRBV28	CASSFPSGDTQYF
TRBV25-1	CASSPQGAYEQYF
TRBV7-9	CSSRATVNTEAFF
TRBV6-5	CASRGAGQPQHF
TRBV6-1	CASSEIRGPEF
TRBV11-3	CASSFRGTSSYEQYF
TRBV6-6	CASSRGIGGRDEQYF
TRBV28	CASSPGTGRKSGTEAFF
TRBV7-9	CASSHLIGTGSNYGYTF
TRBV14	CASSPFMNTEAFF
TRBV4-2	CASSYVGDRGSDTGELFF
TRBV5-1	CASSPGTSGSLTGELFF
TRBV30	CAWSRAYEQYF
TRBV10-3	CATAKGGRGQETQYF
TRBV5-1	CASSLTGEEQYF
TRBV28	CASSLEDREYEQYF
TRBV4-1	CASRRTGIEETQYF
TRBV27	CASSLSEGDEQYF
TRBV25-1	CASSPGSQGDRGYTF
TRBV15	CATSRDSPRLAYEQYF